Following are 10 T cell receptor beta chains from one sample sequenced in a study (dated by TCRdb to the mid-2010s). Libraries were made using 5' RACE. These reads were obtained on an Illumina MiSeq. In TCRdb, the public reads were trimmed at Q25 with fastp and aligned with MiXCR, with productive beta chains retained. Entries that share a CDR3 protein sequence are merged under the most common genes and DNA. The sample table records approximately 57,000 distinct CDR3 sequences; 20% to 25% of these occur just once. Roughly 2.9% of the sample is in the top ten clones. Cells that were CD4+CD25+CD127-/low were isolated as Tregs. The sample taken for sequencing was tumor-infiltrating Tregs sorted from the breast tumor. These receptors originate from a female donor with breast cancer.

The genes are TRBV24-1 and TRBJ2-3, with D possibly matching TRBD2 (5 bases). Germline V gene lookup returns CDR1 KGHDR and CDR2 SFDVKD. Trimming left V 4 bases short and J 4 bases short, with 8 bases between. The CDR3 covers 13 residues. CDR3 coding DNA: TGTGCCACCAGTGAGACTACTTCAGATACGCAGTATTTT. Translating it yields CATSETTSDTQYF.

In regard to this clonotype: The conserved closing phenylalanine or tryptophan is absent in this CDR3, likely reflecting a read error. The CDR3 DNA is TGTGCCAGCAGTCGTCGGACTAGCGGAGAAGGGGGCAGCACAGATACGCAGTATCTT. It yields the protein CASSRRTSGEGGSTDTQYL. This chain connects TRBV12-3 or TRBV12-4 to TRBJ2-3; 10 positions match TRBD2. The junction had 14 bases not matched to a gene; V was cut back by 5 bases and J by 0 bases. CDR3 length equals 19 residues.

In this sample, this clonotype turned up a few times. The V gene is TRBV5-4, the J gene TRBJ2-1, with 11 bases fitting TRBD2. The J segment lost 5 bases and the V segment lost 1 base, leaving 2 bases of the junction unmatched. Germline loops: CDR1 SGHNT, CDR2 YYREEE (reference sequence). CDR3 size: 15 residues. DNA of the CDR3: TGTGCCAGCAGCTTGACTAGCGGGAGCCACAATGAGCAGTTCTTC. Protein sequence: CASSLTSGSHNEQFF.

Notes on this clonotype: The junction departs from the called germline gene at one end, perhaps through a read error. The chain joins TRBV12-3 or TRBV12-4 to TRBJ1-5; TRBD1 aligns across 10 bases. CDR3 length: 15 amino acids. CDR3 nucleotide sequence: TGTGCCAGCCGGGGACAGGGGCGCCCCGATCAACCCCAGCATTTT. Its translation is CASRGQGRPDQPQHF.

As to this clonotype: Its ends do not fully match the called genes, so a read error is possible. V and J are TRBV24-1 and TRBJ2-7; 9 bases match TRBD1. Germline CDR1 is KGHDR and CDR2 is SFDVKD. CDR3 size: 15 residues. CDR3 in amino acids: CATSDWTGETYEQYF. The DNA of the CDR3 is TGTGCCACCAGCGATTGGACAGGGGAAACCTACGAGCAGTACTTC.

This clonotype occurred many times. The chain is built from TRBV5-1 and TRBJ2-2; TRBD1 matches at 9 bases. V lost 6 bases to trimming and J lost 4 bases; unmatched junction nucleotides: 7. This CDR3 region has 15 residues. Germline V gene sequence: CDR1 SGHRS, CDR2 YFSETQ. CDR3 sequence (DNA): TGCGCCAGCAAAACAGGGGGCCTGGGCACCGGGGAGCTGTTTTTT. This codes for CASKTGGLGTGELFF. Based on the CDR3 plus reference TRBV5-1 and TRBJ2-2, the full variable domain is KAGVTQTPRYLIKTRGQQVTLSCSPISGHRSVSWYQQTPGQGLQFLFEYFSETQRNKGNFPGRFSGRQFSNSRSEMNVSTLELGDSALYLCASKTGGLGTGELFFGEGSRLTVL.

This clonotype was observed many times. The chain is built from TRBV5-1 and TRBJ2-7; D gene ambiguous. The V gene lost 3 bases and the J gene lost 3 bases, with 10 bases spanning the gap. CDR3 length: 13 amino acids. CDR1 and CDR2 from the germline V gene are SGHRS and YFSETQ. In nucleotides, the CDR3 is TGCGCCAGCAGCTCCGGGTGGAACTACGAGCAGTACTTC. The encoded protein is CASSSGWNYEQYF. The whole variable domain, filled in from reference TRBV5-1 and TRBJ2-7, reads KAGVTQTPRYLIKTRGQQVTLSCSPISGHRSVSWYQQTPGQGLQFLFEYFSETQRNKGNFPGRFSGRQFSNSRSEMNVSTLELGDSALYLCASSSGWNYEQYFGPGTRLTVT.

This clonotype has a count of ten or more. V and J are TRBV11-2 and TRBJ1-5; D is undetermined. Germline CDR1 reads SGHAT; CDR2 reads FQNNGV. The V gene lost 5 bases and the J gene lost 0 bases, with 5 bases spanning the gap. This CDR3 is 13 amino acids long. The CDR3 spells CASSLYSNQPQHF. The CDR3 DNA sequence: TGTGCCAGCAGCCTCTATAGCAATCAGCCCCAGCATTTT.

This clonotype has a count of ten or more. The chain carries TRBV30 and TRBJ2-1, with D unclear. Germline values: CDR1 GTSNPN, CDR2 SVGIG (reference sequence). V lost 5 bases to trimming and J lost 9 bases, with 14 bases between them. The CDR3 length is 12 residues. The CDR3 sequence: CAWGKSRVEQFF. The DNA for the CDR3 is TGTGCCTGGGGAAAGTCTAGGGTTGAGCAGTTCTTC.

This rearrangement joins TRBV12-3 or TRBV12-4 to TRBJ2-7; tentatively, D is TRBD1 (5 bases). The CDR3 totals 13 residues. The ends were cut back, 4 bases at V and 6 bases at J, with 13 bases in the middle. In nucleotides, the CDR3 is TGTGCCAGCAGTTCCCCCCCTGGGGCCGAGCAGTACTTC. Its protein is CASSSPPGAEQYF.